The 10 T cell receptor beta chains given below trace back to one sample, sequenced in a study of T cell responses to AZD1222 COVID-19 vaccine. Generated by immunoSEQ multiplex PCR, the TCRdb table keeps only in-frame clones and is missing some. The sample lists around 110,000 clones; roughly 93% were seen once. The material was peripheral blood, obtained 28 days after the second AZD1222 dose. These receptors came from an adult who received the AZD1222 COVID-19 vaccine.

The chain has TRBV30 and TRBJ1-6; maybe TRBD1 (5 bases). The germline gives CDR1 GTSNPN, CDR2 SVGIG (reference sequence). The CDR3 is made up of 13 amino acids. The ends were cut back, 5 bases at V and 9 bases at J, with 14 bases in the middle. CDR3: CAWLRGAGSPLHF. In DNA form, the CDR3 reads TGTGCCTGGCTCCGAGGGGCTGGTTCACCCCTCCACTTT.

This rearrangement joins TRBV9 to TRBJ2-2; D might be TRBD2 (7 bases). The CDR3 runs to 17 residues. Trimming cost V 3 bases and J 4 bases, with 19 bases left between them. The germline gives CDR1 SGDLS, CDR2 YYNGEE. The CDR3 sequence: CASSGGGGPPITGELFF. For the CDR3, the DNA is TGTGCCAGCAGCGGGGGAGGGGGACCCCCGATCACCGGGGAGCTGTTTTTT.

This chain joins TRBV11-3 and TRBJ2-4; D is unresolved. The CDR3 is 14 residues long. V gave up 5 bases and J gave up 8 bases, with 16 bases separating them. CDR1 and CDR2 (germline): SGHNT, YENEEA. CDR3 sequence (DNA): TGTGCCAGCAGCCCCGAGCCGACCGCCGACATTCAGTACTTC. It codes for CASSPEPTADIQYF.

The chain carries TRBV20-1 and TRBJ2-7; 8 positions agree with TRBD2. Germline assignment: CDR1 DFQATT and CDR2 SNEGSKA (reference sequence). The CDR3 loop spans 14 amino acids. Losses at the gene ends were 3 bases for V and 3 bases for J; bases not matched to a gene: 7. This chain's CDR3 is CSASSGTNNYEQYF. CDR3 DNA sequence: TGCAGTGCTAGTAGCGGGACTAACAACTACGAGCAGTACTTC.

This clone was seen just once. V usage is TRBV28 and J usage is TRBJ1-5; 9 bases map to TRBD1. This CDR3 contains 15 residues. Germline trimming cut 2 bases from V and 4 bases from J; bases unmatched to any gene: 3. CDR1 is MDHEN and CDR2 is SYDVKM in the germline V gene. The CDR3 DNA sequence: TGTGCCAGCAGTTTAAGACAGGGGGGGAATCAGCCCCAGCATTTT. Its protein product is CASSLRQGGNQPQHF.

The chain links TRBV3-1 (or the pseudogene TRBV3-2) to TRBJ2-1, with TRBD2 matching over 12 bases. CDR1 LGHDT and CDR2 YNNKEL come from the germline V gene (reference sequence). Unmatched junction bases numbered 5, after V lost 0 bases and J lost 8 bases. There are 16 residues in the CDR3. CDR3 sequence reads: CASSQEGLAGFDEQFF. The CDR3 DNA is TGTGCCAGCAGCCAAGAGGGACTAGCGGGCTTCGATGAGCAGTTCTTC.

The chain employs TRBV4-1 and TRBJ1-4, with 7 bases fitting TRBD1. With V trimmed by 4 bases and J by 8 bases, 7 bases remained unmatched. The CDR3 sequence is 14 residues long. CDR1 MGHRA and CDR2 YSYEKL come from the germline V gene. The CDR3 spells CASSPRDSREKLFF. The CDR3 nucleotides are TGCGCCAGCAGCCCCCGGGACAGCCGGGAAAAACTGTTTTTT.

The chain couples TRBV7-3 to TRBJ1-1, with 7 bases identical to TRBD1. This CDR3 region has 15 residues. With V trimmed by 0 bases and J by 1 base, 2 bases remained unmatched. Per the germline V gene, CDR1 is SGHTA and CDR2 is FQGTGA. The CDR3 sequence: CASSLTAGGNTEAFF. The CDR3 region has the DNA TGTGCCAGCAGCTTAACGGCAGGGGGGAACACTGAAGCTTTCTTT.

This clone was detected only once. This sequence joins TRBV21-1 and TRBJ2-3; the table's D gene call, TRBD1, was not cross checked with the DNA. TRBV21-1 is flagged as a pseudogene. There are 21 residues in the CDR3. The CDR3 bases are TGTGCCAGCAGCGTCCGGACAAGGGGGCGGATGGACTTTCTCTTGGCAGATACGCAGTATTTT. It codes for CASSVRTRGRMDFLLADTQYF.

This chain joins TRBV6-6 and TRBJ1-3, with 9 bases matching TRBD1. This CDR3 is 15 amino acids long. Per germline, CDR1 MNHNY and CDR2 SVGAGI (reference sequence). The V and J ends lost 7 bases and 4 bases, in that order; junction bases with no gene match: 8. Here the CDR3 reads CASNPQGASGNTIYF. The CDR3 bases are TGTGCCAGCAATCCACAGGGGGCGTCGGGAAACACCATATATTTT.